The rows below give T cell receptor beta chains drawn from one sample of a study of blood T cell repertoires in COVID-19. The protocol was immunoSEQ multiplex PCR, while the TCRdb copy is restricted to in-frame clones and leaves out a portion. The repertoire holds 150,000 or so clones, with approximately 81% as singletons. The source material was peripheral blood. The receptors originated from a man between 18 and 29 years old with active or convalescent COVID-19. The CDR3 runs from the conserved cysteine through the conserved F or W. The order of the fields is CDR3 DNA, CDR3 protein, D gene, J gene, V gene, clone size. The D gene is left open where the match is weak. A row's size may be missing; if present it is once, few, many or a size class.

TGTGCCAGCAGCTTGCCCCAGGGGGGCAGCTACAATGAGCAGTTCTTC CASSLPQGGSYNEQFF NA TRBJ2-1 TRBV5-4 NA
TGTGCCTGGAGTGTGTTAGCGGAGGGGGAGCAGTACTTC CAWSVLAEGEQYF NA TRBJ2-7 TRBV30 NA
TGTGCCAGCAGCTTAGGGGACACCTTGGCAGCTTTCTTT CASSLGDTLAAFF NA TRBJ1-1 TRBV7-2 NA
TGTGCCAGTAGTATAGTCAGCGGGAGAAGCACAGATACGCAGTATTTT CASSIVSGRSTDTQYF TRBD2 TRBJ2-3 TRBV19 NA
TGTGCCAGCAGTTTATCGCAGGGTTTAGGCACCATATATTTT CASSLSQGLGTIYF NA TRBJ1-3 TRBV27 NA
TGTGCCAGCAGCCCCGGACTAGCGGGACCCTACGAGCAGTACTTC CASSPGLAGPYEQYF TRBD2 TRBJ2-7 TRBV7-8 few
TGTGCCAGCAGCCAAGAGGGGGCAGGGGGAGGTGGAAACACCATATATTTT CASSQEGAGGGGNTIYF TRBD1 TRBJ1-3 TRBV4-2 NA
TGTGCCAGCAGTTACTCGCGGAACGGAAACACCATATATTTT CASSYSRNGNTIYF NA TRBJ1-3 TRBV6-5 NA
TGTGCCAGCAGCTCGCCAATGGGATGGGACAGCGAAGCCATGAACACTGAAGCTTTCTTT CASSSPMGWDSEAMNTEAFF TRBD1 TRBJ1-1 TRBV6-2/TRBV6-3 few
TGTGCCAGCAGCCCACCTTACACCTTTGAGCAGTTCTTC CASSPPYTFEQFF NA TRBJ2-1 TRBV9 NA
TGTGCCAGCAGTGTACAGGGGGAGGCTGGAAACACCATATATTTT CASSVQGEAGNTIYF TRBD1 TRBJ1-3 TRBV2 NA
TGCGCCAGCAGCTTGGAAGGGGGCTTATACGAGCAGTACTTC CASSLEGGLYEQYF TRBD1 TRBJ2-7 TRBV5-1 NA
TGTGCCAGCAGCCAAGTGCGAGGGGGCTACGACGAGCAGTACTTC CASSQVRGGYDEQYF TRBD1 TRBJ2-7 TRBV3-1/TRBV3-2 NA
TGTGCCAGTAGTAGGCCGATCAACTCTGGAAACACCATATATTTT CASSRPINSGNTIYF NA TRBJ1-3 TRBV19 once
TGTGCCAGCAGCTTAGGAGGGACTGAGCTAGAGCAGTACTTC CASSLGGTELEQYF NA TRBJ2-7 TRBV11-2 NA
TGTGCCAGCAGCTTGGAGGACAGAATTTACAATGAGCAGTTCTTC CASSLEDRIYNEQFF NA TRBJ2-1 TRBV5-6 NA
TGTGCCACCAGTCTTGGAGGCACAGATACGCAGTATTTT CATSLGGTDTQYF NA TRBJ2-3 TRBV24-1 NA
TGCGCCAGCAGCGGGGTGGGACTAATGAACACTGAAGCTTTCTTT CASSGVGLMNTEAFF NA TRBJ1-1 TRBV5-1 NA
TGTGCCAGCAGTTTAAGGGACAGGGCTCATGGCTACACCTTC CASSLRDRAHGYTF TRBD1 TRBJ1-2 TRBV28 few
TGTGCCAGCAGTTTTTATGCCATGTCCTACCGGGACAGAGACACCGGGGAGCTGTTTTTT CASSFYAMSYRDRDTGELFF TRBD1 TRBJ2-2 TRBV6-2/TRBV6-3 few
TGCGCCAGCAGCTTTTCCGGACAGGGGGCGAGGACTGAAGCTTTCTTT CASSFSGQGARTEAFF TRBD1 TRBJ1-1 TRBV5-1 NA
TGTGCCAGCAGTTCTCGGGCAGGGGCAGATACGCAGTATTTT CASSSRAGADTQYF NA TRBJ2-3 TRBV27 few
TGTGCCAGCAGCCCAACTGGGGGAGCAGGGGGTACCTATGGCTACACCTTC CASSPTGGAGGTYGYTF TRBD1 TRBJ1-2 TRBV14 NA
TGTGCCAGCAGCTCTCCAGGGGGCTTCCTCTCTGGGGCCAACGTCCTGACTTTC CASSSPGGFLSGANVLTF TRBD1 TRBJ2-6 TRBV5-5 NA
TGTGCCAGCAGCTTAGATGGAGGGCCCAGCTCTGGAAACACCATATATTTT CASSLDGGPSSGNTIYF NA TRBJ1-3 TRBV11-2 NA
TGTGCCAGCAGCTTAGAAGTTAGCTCTGGAAACACCATATATTTT CASSLEVSSGNTIYF NA TRBJ1-3 TRBV7-8 NA
TGTGCCAGCAGCTCCCCACTAGCGGGAGTGCACACGCAGTATTTT CASSSPLAGVHTQYF TRBD2 TRBJ2-3 TRBV7-9 NA
TGTGCCAGCAGCGTAGCTGGACTCCACACAGATACGCAGTATTTT CASSVAGLHTDTQYF NA TRBJ2-3 TRBV9 once
TGTGCCAGCAGCCTATGGACAGAACAAGAGACCCAGTACTTC CASSLWTEQETQYF NA TRBJ2-5 TRBV3-1/TRBV3-2 NA
TGTGCCAGTAGTATGGGACAGGGTAGGAACAATCAGCCCCAGCATTTT CASSMGQGRNNQPQHF TRBD1 TRBJ1-5 TRBV19 NA
TGCGCCAGCAGCTTGGGACAGCCGCCGGGCGAGCAGTACTTC CASSLGQPPGEQYF NA TRBJ2-7 TRBV5-1 NA
TGTGCCAGCTCACCAACAGGTGGCCCCCAGCATTTT CASSPTGGPQHF NA TRBJ1-5 TRBV18 NA
TGTGCCATCAGTCGCGACACGTCGGCTTTGTCGAAGCAGTACTTC CAISRDTSALSKQYF NA TRBJ2-7 TRBV10-3 NA
TGTGCCACCAGCAGAGATGGGGGGGTACAGGGCTCTGGGGCCAACGTCCTGACTTTC CATSRDGGVQGSGANVLTF NA TRBJ2-6 TRBV15 NA
TGTGCCAGCAGCCAAGGAGGGGGTAGGCGTAACGAGCAGTACTTC CASSQGGGRRNEQYF NA TRBJ2-7 TRBV14 NA
TGTGCCAGCAGCTTAGGGCAGAATCAGCCCCAGCATTTT CASSLGQNQPQHF NA TRBJ1-5 TRBV7-6 NA
TGTGCCAGCAGCGCACAGGGGGCGAGCGATGAGCAGTTCTTC CASSAQGASDEQFF TRBD1 TRBJ2-1 TRBV7-3 once
TGTGCCAGTAGTATCTCTAGCGGGAGCTGGGCCAAAAACATTCAGTACTTC CASSISSGSWAKNIQYF TRBD2 TRBJ2-4 TRBV19 NA
TGCGCCAGCAGTTTGCGGGGGGACACAGATACGCAGTATTTT CASSLRGDTDTQYF TRBD2 TRBJ2-3 TRBV10-2 few
TGTGCCAGCAGCTGGCGGACAGGTCCCTCTGGGGCCAACGTCCTGACTTTC CASSWRTGPSGANVLTF TRBD1 TRBJ2-6 TRBV5-8 NA
TGTGCCAGCAGAATTAGCACCGGGGAGCTGTTTTTT CASRISTGELFF NA TRBJ2-2 TRBV2 NA
TGCGCCAGCGGCCTGGCGGGAAACACTGAAGCTTTCTTT CASGLAGNTEAFF NA TRBJ1-1 TRBV5-1 NA
TGTGCCAGCAGCCAAGCCCTAGGGACAGGGAAGGTGAGCGAGCAGTACTTC CASSQALGTGKVSEQYF TRBD1 TRBJ2-7 TRBV14 NA
TGTGCCAGCAGCGTACCCCGCACAGGGGGAGACACAGATACGCAGTATTTT CASSVPRTGGDTDTQYF TRBD1 TRBJ2-3 TRBV9 NA